The entry below gives a single TCR beta chain sequence along with its context. The record originates from a study of T cells in localized non-small cell lung cancer. Repertoires were generated with immunoSEQ multiplex PCR, while TCRdb's copy carries only in-frame clones and drops some. This table has about 9,600 clones, less than 95% appearing once. The material was peripheral blood, obtained before any cancer treatment. This clonotype originated in a male donor older than 55 with stage III squamous cell lung carcinoma.

The CDR3 nucleotides are TGTGCCAGCAGGGACAGGGTAGGAGAGACCCAGTACTTC. Residues: CASRDRVGETQYF. The chain couples TRBV2 to TRBJ2-5, with TRBD1 identical over 8 bases. J was trimmed by 4 bases and V by 6 bases; bases with no gene match: 4. The CDR3 consists of 13 residues. Germline CDR1 SNHLY, CDR2 FYNNEI.